These 25 T cell receptor beta chains were sequenced from one sample in a study of blood T cell repertoires in COVID-19. Repertoires were generated with immunoSEQ multiplex PCR, while TCRdb's copy carries only in-frame clones and drops some. Found here are 150,000 to 200,000 clones, approximately 87% of them singletons; the top ten hold 6.5% to 8.5%. The specimen was PBMCs or T cells enriched from blood (not recorded which). Receptor source: a woman between 45 and 65 years old who had recovered from COVID-19.

The chain has TRBV10-3 and TRBJ1-1, with 7 bases that match TRBD1. The junction had 7 bases not matched to a gene; V was cut back by 6 bases and J by 3 bases. Germline V gives CDR1 ENHRY, CDR2 SYGVKD. The CDR3 consists of 14 residues. CDR3 residues: CAIRALQGDTEAFF. The CDR3 DNA reads TGTGCCATCAGGGCCCTCCAGGGGGACACTGAAGCTTTCTTT.

The chain links TRBV7-2 to TRBJ1-2, with 9 bases matching TRBD1. Germline loops: CDR1 SGHTA, CDR2 FQGNSA. The CDR3 covers 14 residues. J was trimmed by 5 bases and V by 3 bases; bases with no gene match: 4. CDR3: CASSLGTGPYGYTF. The CDR3, as DNA: TGTGCCAGCAGCTTGGGGACAGGGCCATATGGCTACACCTTC.

This clone was counted a few times. The gene calls are TRBV7-9 and TRBJ1-1; D not resolved. The germline V gene encodes CDR1 SEHNR and CDR2 FQNEAQ (reference sequence). The CDR3 sequence is 12 residues long. The germline V and J ends were trimmed by 1 base and 10 bases, with 10 bases remaining between them. The CDR3 nucleotides read TGTGCCAGCAGCTTAGGAGAGGGTAGAGCTTTCTTT. Amino acids: CASSLGEGRAFF.

The V and J genes are TRBV7-9 and TRBJ2-7; D ambiguous. The CDR3 runs 15 residues. Per the germline V gene, CDR1 is SEHNR and CDR2 is FQNEAQ (reference sequence). V was pared by 2 bases and J by 6 bases, with 17 bases between. The CDR3 bases are TGTGCCAGCAGCTTAAACCTTTTTTTCACCGGCGAGCAGTACTTC. Translated, it gives CASSLNLFFTGEQYF.

This chain joins TRBV4-2 and TRBJ2-5; 9 bases fit TRBD1. Germline-derived CDR1 and CDR2 are LGHNA and YNFKEQ. The CDR3 has 16 amino acids. Losses at the gene ends were 6 bases for V and 1 base for J; bases not matched to a gene: 9. The CDR3 sequence is CASRQGAASGQETQYF. As DNA, the CDR3 is TGTGCCAGCAGACAGGGGGCGGCTAGCGGCCAAGAGACCCAGTACTTC.

This chain joins TRBV24-1 and TRBJ2-1; 8 nucleotides align to TRBD1. There are 15 residues in the CDR3. The germline V gene encodes CDR1 KGHDR and CDR2 SFDVKD. V gave up 2 bases and J gave up 13 bases; unmatched junction bases: 12. CDR3 coding DNA: TGTGCCACCAGTGATTCTCGGCCGGACAGGGAGTTCCAGTTCTTC. Its protein is CATSDSRPDREFQFF.

The J gene is TRBJ2-1, the V gene TRBV19, with 9 bases matching TRBD1. CDR3 length: 14 amino acids. CDR1 is LNHDA, CDR2 SQIVND, per germline (reference sequence). Germline trimming cut 3 bases from V and 5 bases from J; bases unmatched to any gene: 2. CDR3 sequence reads: CASSMTGGDNEQFF. The CDR3 DNA reads TGTGCCAGTAGTATGACAGGGGGGGACAATGAGCAGTTCTTC.

The chain carries TRBV11-2 and TRBJ2-3; maybe TRBD1 (5 bases). The germline V gene has CDR1 SGHAT and CDR2 FQNNGV. Trimming took 1 base from V and 1 from J, leaving 15 bases between them. This CDR3 has 17 amino acids. Here the CDR3 reads CASSLGIQGIGTDTQYF. CDR3 DNA sequence: TGTGCCAGCAGCTTAGGGATCCAGGGAATTGGCACAGATACGCAGTATTTT.

This rearrangement joins TRBV5-1 to TRBJ1-2; the D gene is possibly TRBD1 (5 bases). V lost 0 bases to trimming and J lost 3 bases, with 9 bases between them. The germline V gene encodes CDR1 SGHRS and CDR2 YFSETQ. CDR3 length equals 14 residues. CDR3 coding DNA: TGCGCCAGCAGCTTGGTCGGCAGGGACTATGGCTACACCTTC. Translating gives CASSLVGRDYGYTF.

V and J are TRBV6-5 and TRBJ2-5; D gene ambiguous. This CDR3 spans 14 amino acids. V was pared by 2 bases and J by 1 base, with 8 bases between. CDR1 and CDR2 (germline): MNHEY, SVGAGI. CDR3 protein: CASSYVYLQETQYF. DNA for the CDR3: TGTGCCAGCAGTTACGTCTACCTCCAAGAGACCCAGTACTTC.

V and J are TRBV11-2 and TRBJ1-2; 7 bases match TRBD1. Germline trimming cut 5 bases from V and 8 bases from J; bases unmatched to any gene: 8. The CDR3 is 13 amino acids. CDR1 and CDR2 (germline): SGHAT, FQNNGV. The CDR3 protein is CASSQDRDRGYTF. CDR3 sequence (DNA): TGTGCCAGCAGCCAAGACAGGGACCGGGGCTACACCTTC.

This clone was recorded only once. The chain carries TRBV11-3 and TRBJ2-5; D is unresolved. The germline CDR1 and CDR2 sequences are SGHNT and YENEEA. Trimming removed 1 base from V and 8 bases from J, with 8 bases in between. The length of the CDR3 is 12 residues. The CDR3 here is CASSLALGTQYF. The CDR3 nucleotides read TGTGCCAGCAGCTTAGCTTTGGGCACCCAGTACTTC.

The chain recombines TRBV6-2 or TRBV6-3 with TRBJ2-6; weak D call: TRBD1 (6 bases). CDR3 length: 19 residues. CDR1 MNHEY and CDR2 SVGEGT come from the germline V gene. Trimming took 2 bases from V and 1 from J, leaving 18 bases between them. As DNA, the CDR3 is TGTGCCAGCAGTTACCGAGGAACGACAGGACGTTCTGGGGCCAACGTCCTGACTTTC. Its translation is CASSYRGTTGRSGANVLTF.

The gene calls are TRBV4-2 and TRBJ1-5, with D unclear. The CDR3 has 15 amino acids. The germline V and J ends were trimmed by 0 bases and 7 bases, with 13 bases remaining between them. CDR1 is LGHNA and CDR2 is YNFKEQ in the germline V gene. The CDR3: CASSQEAADAQPQHF. CDR3 coding DNA: TGTGCCAGCAGCCAAGAAGCGGCCGACGCCCAGCCCCAGCATTTT.

V and J are TRBV18 and TRBJ2-6; the D is unclear. This CDR3 spans 18 amino acids. Per germline, CDR1 KGHSH and CDR2 LQKENI. V was shortened by 3 bases and J by 2 bases, with 17 bases between the two germline ends. The CDR3 protein is CASSPPVQAHPGANVLTF. The CDR3 DNA reads as TGTGCCAGCTCACCGCCTGTCCAGGCGCATCCTGGGGCCAACGTCCTGACTTTC.

This chain joins TRBV18 and TRBJ1-5; unclear D gene. V lost 3 bases to trimming and J lost 0 bases, with 15 bases between them. Per the germline V gene, CDR1 is KGHSH and CDR2 is LQKENI. The CDR3 sequence is 17 residues long. The CDR3 DNA sequence: TGTGCCAGCTCACCCGGACTTCCCCCTTATAGCAATCAGCCCCAGCATTTT. It is translated as CASSPGLPPYSNQPQHF.

The rearrangement links TRBV9 to TRBJ2-3, with 15 bases that match TRBD2. Germline lookup yields CDR1 SGDLS and CDR2 YYNGEE. The CDR3 is 20 amino acids. Trimming removed 2 bases from V and 2 bases from J; junction bases left unmatched: 12. In DNA, the CDR3 is TGTGCCAGCAGCGTCCTATGGGGGACTAGCGGGGGGCCCACCACAGATACGCAGTATTTT. This encodes CASSVLWGTSGGPTTDTQYF. Variable domain in full (rest from reference TRBV9 and TRBJ2-3): DSGVTQTPKHLITATGQRVTLRCSPRSGDLSVYWYQQSLDQGLQFLIQYYNGEERAKGNILERFSAQQFPDLHSELNLSSLELGDSALYFCASSVLWGTSGGPTTDTQYFGPGTRLTVL.

The chain is built from TRBV30 and TRBJ2-2; a weak D match, TRBD2 (6 bases). The CDR3 totals 16 residues. V was trimmed by 3 bases and J by 5 bases, leaving 19 bases between them. Germline-derived CDR1 and CDR2 are GTSNPN and SVGIG (reference sequence). The CDR3 here is CAWRGSGGAWTGELFF. The DNA for the CDR3 is TGTGCCTGGAGGGGTAGCGGCGGGGCGTGGACCGGGGAGCTGTTTTTT.

The chain joins TRBV6-5 to TRBJ2-7, with 8 bases identical to TRBD1. The trim removed 7 bases at V and 4 bases at J, leaving 6 bases unmatched. The CDR3 contains 13 residues. Germline CDR1 is MNHEY and CDR2 is SVGAGI. CDR3 in amino acids: CASKLTGAYEQYF. For the CDR3, the DNA is TGTGCCAGCAAGCTGACAGGGGCTTACGAGCAGTACTTC.

The V gene is TRBV19, the J gene TRBJ1-2; perhaps TRBD1 as D (5 bases). Germline V gives CDR1 LNHDA, CDR2 SQIVND (reference sequence). Trimming stripped 5 bases from V and 5 bases from J, with 15 bases between. The CDR3 contains 14 residues. The CDR3 bases are TGTGCCAGTAGTGACCAGCTCCCAGGGTATGGCTACACCTTC. Translation gives CASSDQLPGYGYTF. The whole variable domain, filled in from reference TRBV19 and TRBJ1-2, reads DGGITQSPKYLFRKEGQNVTLSCEQNLNHDAMYWYRQDPGQGLRLIYYSQIVNDFQKGDIAEGYSVSREKKESFPLTVTSAQKNPTAFYLCASSDQLPGYGYTFGSGTRLTVV.

This clone was seen just once. The chain uses TRBV4-3 and TRBJ2-3; possibly TRBD2 for D (7 bases). The V gene lost 0 bases and the J gene lost 6 bases, with 13 bases spanning the gap. The CDR3 runs 15 residues. The germline V gene encodes CDR1 LGHNA and CDR2 YSLEER. CDR3 protein: CASSQDSGGGDTQYF. In nucleotides, the CDR3 is TGCGCCAGCAGCCAAGATTCGGGGGGCGGGGATACGCAGTATTTT.

V gene TRBV19 combines with J gene TRBJ1-5, with 8 bases fitting TRBD1. The CDR3 loop spans 17 amino acids. Losses at the gene ends were 4 bases for V and 7 bases for J; bases not matched to a gene: 15. CDR1 and CDR2 (germline): LNHDA, SQIVND (reference sequence). DNA for the CDR3: TGTGCCAGTAGTAGGTCGAACCCACAGGGGGGACGCCAGCCCCAGCATTTT. It is translated as CASSRSNPQGGRQPQHF.

The CDR3 loop reads CASSIGGSDYGYTF. The CDR3 DNA reads as TGTGCCAGTAGTATTGGAGGAAGCGACTATGGCTACACCTTC. The chain uses TRBV19 and TRBJ1-2; no reliable D call. Germline V gives CDR1 LNHDA, CDR2 SQIVND (reference sequence). The CDR3 has 14 amino acids. Trimming took off 3 bases at V and 3 bases at J, with 11 bases between the two ends.

The chain employs TRBV5-6 and TRBJ2-7, with 8 positions matching TRBD1. The V gene's germline CDR1 is SGHDT and CDR2 YYEEEE. This CDR3 spans 14 amino acids. V was clipped by 3 bases and J by 3 bases; unmatched bases: 5. CDR3 coding DNA: TGTGCCAGCAGCTCTGACAGGGGAAGCTACGAGCAGTACTTC. Translated: CASSSDRGSYEQYF.

The J gene is TRBJ2-1, the V gene TRBV9; a possible D gene is TRBD2 (5 bases). The CDR3 is made up of 16 amino acids. Germline CDR1 and CDR2: SGDLS and YYNGEE. The germline V and J ends were trimmed by 3 bases and 1 base, with 14 bases remaining between them. CDR3 sequence (DNA): TGTGCCAGCAGCGCACACCCCCGGGGATCCTACAATGAGCAGTTCTTC. Translation: CASSAHPRGSYNEQFF.